A single sample is the source of the 4 T cell receptor beta chains below, sequenced in a study of cytomegalovirus exposure and HLA in healthy donors. The primer mix had 60 Vbeta and 13 Jbeta primers. Sequencing was performed with immunoSEQ multiplex PCR; in TCRdb, only in-frame clones are kept and a portion is missing. Altogether roughly 150,000 clones are present, almost 75% being singletons, with the ten largest covering 5.4%. What was sequenced was PBMCs. The receptors derive from a woman aged 18-29 years in good health and CMV-seropositive.

This clone was found a few times. The J gene is TRBJ2-1, the V gene TRBV20-1; no clear D gene. The CDR3 consists of 11 residues. Trimming cost V 0 bases and J 8 bases, with 5 bases left between them. Germline loops: CDR1 DFQATT, CDR2 SNEGSKA (reference sequence). CDR3 sequence reads: CSARDIDEQFF. The CDR3 DNA is TGCAGTGCTAGAGATATAGATGAGCAGTTCTTC.

This clone was seen once. The CDR3: CAINTVYYGYTF. The CDR3 DNA reads as TGTGCCATCAATACGGTTTACTATGGCTACACCTTC. The chain combines TRBV10-3 with TRBJ1-2; D gene ambiguous. CDR1 is ENHRY, CDR2 SYGVKD, per germline. The germline V and J ends were trimmed by 7 bases and 3 bases, with 9 bases remaining between them. This CDR3 spans 12 amino acids.

The CDR3 DNA sequence: TGCAGCGTTGCGGACAGGGGGGCAACTAATGAAAAACTGTTTTTT. Translation gives CSVADRGATNEKLFF. V is TRBV29-1 and J is TRBJ1-4; 10 bases agree with TRBD1. Germline-derived CDR1 and CDR2 are SQVTM and ANQGSEA. The CDR3 totals 15 residues. V was clipped by 4 bases and J by 0 bases; unmatched bases: 2.

This chain joins TRBV2 and TRBJ1-4, with 7 bases lining up with TRBD1. Germline CDR1 and CDR2: SNHLY and FYNNEI. The trim removed 5 bases at V and 8 bases at J, leaving 8 bases unmatched. This CDR3 has 14 amino acids. The CDR3 coding sequence is TGTGCCAGCAGTTACAGGGGTAGTTTCGAAAAACTGTTTTTT. Translated, it gives CASSYRGSFEKLFF. The whole variable domain, remainder taken from reference TRBV2 and TRBJ1-4, is EPEVTQTPSHQVTQMGQEVILRCVPISNHLYFYWYRQILGQKVEFLVSFYNNEISEKSEIFDDQFSVERPDGSNFTLKIRSTKLEDSAMYFCASSYRGSFEKLFFGSGTQLSVL.